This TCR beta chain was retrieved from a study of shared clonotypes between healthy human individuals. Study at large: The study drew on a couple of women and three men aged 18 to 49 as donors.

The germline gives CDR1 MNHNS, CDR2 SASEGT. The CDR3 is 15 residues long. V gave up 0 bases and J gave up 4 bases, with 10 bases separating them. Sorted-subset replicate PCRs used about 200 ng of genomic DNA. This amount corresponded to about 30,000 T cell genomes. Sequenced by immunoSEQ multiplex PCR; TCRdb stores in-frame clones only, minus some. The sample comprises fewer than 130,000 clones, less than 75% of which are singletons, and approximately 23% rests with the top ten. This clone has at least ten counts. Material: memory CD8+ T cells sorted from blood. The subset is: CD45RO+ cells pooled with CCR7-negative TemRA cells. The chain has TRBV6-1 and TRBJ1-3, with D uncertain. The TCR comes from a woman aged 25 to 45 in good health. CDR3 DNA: TGTGCCAGCAGTGAAGCGCAGAGCGGAGGAAACACCATATATTTT. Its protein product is CASSEAQSGGNTIYF.